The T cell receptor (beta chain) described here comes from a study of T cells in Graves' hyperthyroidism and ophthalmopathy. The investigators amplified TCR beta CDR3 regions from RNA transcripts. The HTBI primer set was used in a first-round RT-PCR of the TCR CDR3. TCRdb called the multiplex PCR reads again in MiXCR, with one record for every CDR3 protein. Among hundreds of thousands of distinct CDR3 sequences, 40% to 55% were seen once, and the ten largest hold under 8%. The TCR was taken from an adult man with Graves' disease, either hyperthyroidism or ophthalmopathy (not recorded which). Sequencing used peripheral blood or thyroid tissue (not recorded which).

CDR3 protein: CAVNGGYRLEQYF. The CDR3 coding sequence is TGTGCCGTTAATGGGGGCTACCGCCTCGAGCAGTACTTC. V gene TRBV28 combines with J gene TRBJ2-7; D is possibly TRBD1 (6 bases). The CDR3 has 13 residues. With 11 bases removed from V and 6 bases from J, the gap between germline ends came to 20 bases. The germline CDR1 and CDR2 sequences are MDHEN and SYDVKM.